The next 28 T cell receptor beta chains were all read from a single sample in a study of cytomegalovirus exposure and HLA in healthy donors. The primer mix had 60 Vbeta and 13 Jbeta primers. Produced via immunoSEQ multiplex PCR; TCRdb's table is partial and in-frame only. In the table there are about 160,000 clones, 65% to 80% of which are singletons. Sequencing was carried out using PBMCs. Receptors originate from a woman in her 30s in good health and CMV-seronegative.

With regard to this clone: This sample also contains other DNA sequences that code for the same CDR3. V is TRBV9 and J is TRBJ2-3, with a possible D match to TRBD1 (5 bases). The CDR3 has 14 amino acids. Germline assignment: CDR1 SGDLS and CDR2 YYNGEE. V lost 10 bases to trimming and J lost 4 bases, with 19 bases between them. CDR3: CASSRETWADTQYF. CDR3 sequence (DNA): TGTGCCTCCTCCAGGGAAACTTGGGCAGATACGCAGTATTTT. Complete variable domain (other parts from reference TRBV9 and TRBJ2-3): DSGVTQTPKHLITATGQRVTLRCSPRSGDLSVYWYQQSLDQGLQFLIQYYNGEERAKGNILERFSAQQFPDLHSELNLSSLELGDSALYFCASSRETWADTQYFGPGTRLTVL.

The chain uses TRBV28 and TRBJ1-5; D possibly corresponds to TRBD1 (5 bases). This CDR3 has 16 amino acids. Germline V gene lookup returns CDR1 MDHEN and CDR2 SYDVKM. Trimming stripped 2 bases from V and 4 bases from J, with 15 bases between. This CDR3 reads CASSLSGTVRNQPQHF. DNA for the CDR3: TGTGCCAGCAGTTTAAGCGGGACGGTACGGAATCAGCCCCAGCATTTT. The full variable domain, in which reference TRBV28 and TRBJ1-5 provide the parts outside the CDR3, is DVKVTQSSRYLVKRTGEKVFLECVQDMDHENMFWYRQDPGLGLRLIYFSYDVKMKEKGDIPEGYSVSREKKERFSLILESASTNQTSMYLCASSLSGTVRNQPQHFGDGTRLSIL.

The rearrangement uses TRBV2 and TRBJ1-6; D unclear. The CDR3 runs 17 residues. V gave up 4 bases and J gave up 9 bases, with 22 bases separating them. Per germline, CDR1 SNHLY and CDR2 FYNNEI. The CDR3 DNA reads TGTGCCAGCAGTGGAGGCGAGGGCGGGGATCACGGTTCACCCCTCCACTTT. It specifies CASSGGEGGDHGSPLHF.

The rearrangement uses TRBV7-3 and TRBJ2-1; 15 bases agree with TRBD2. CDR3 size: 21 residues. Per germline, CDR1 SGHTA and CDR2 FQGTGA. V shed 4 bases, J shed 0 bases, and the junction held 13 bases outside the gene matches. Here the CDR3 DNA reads TGTGCCAGCAGCTCGCTCCCGGGACTAGCGGGAGGCAAGGGCTCCTACAATGAGCAGTTCTTC. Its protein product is CASSSLPGLAGGKGSYNEQFF. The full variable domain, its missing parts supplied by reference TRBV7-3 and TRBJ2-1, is GAGVSQTPSNKVTEKGKYVELRCDPISGHTALYWYRQSLGQGPEFLIYFQGTGAADDSGLPNDRFFAVRPEGSVSTLKIQRTERGDSAVYLCASSSLPGLAGGKGSYNEQFFGPGTRLTVL.

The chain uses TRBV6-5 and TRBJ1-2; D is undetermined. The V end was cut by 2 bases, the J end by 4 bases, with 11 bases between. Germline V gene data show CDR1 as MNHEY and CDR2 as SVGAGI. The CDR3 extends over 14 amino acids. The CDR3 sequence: CASSYRAGLYGYTF. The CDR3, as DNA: TGTGCCAGCAGTTACAGGGCCGGACTCTATGGCTACACCTTC.

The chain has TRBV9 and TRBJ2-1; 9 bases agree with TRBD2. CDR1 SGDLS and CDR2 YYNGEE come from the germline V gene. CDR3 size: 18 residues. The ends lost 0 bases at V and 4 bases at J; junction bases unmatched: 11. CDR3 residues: CASSVVSLAGWDYNEQFF. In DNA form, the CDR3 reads TGTGCCAGCAGCGTAGTATCACTAGCGGGTTGGGATTACAATGAGCAGTTCTTC.

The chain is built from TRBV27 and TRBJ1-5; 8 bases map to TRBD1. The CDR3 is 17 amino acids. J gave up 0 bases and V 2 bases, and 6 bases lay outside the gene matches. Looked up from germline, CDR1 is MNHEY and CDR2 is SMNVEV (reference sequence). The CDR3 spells CASSLKTGQGSNQPQHF. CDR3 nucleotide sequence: TGTGCCAGCAGTTTAAAGACAGGACAGGGTAGCAATCAGCCCCAGCATTTT.

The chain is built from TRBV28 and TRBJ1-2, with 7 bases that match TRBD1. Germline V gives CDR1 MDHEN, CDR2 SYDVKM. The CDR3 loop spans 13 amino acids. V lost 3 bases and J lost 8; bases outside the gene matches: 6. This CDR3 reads CASSLTKTGGYTF. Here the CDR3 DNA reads TGTGCCAGCAGTTTGACAAAGACAGGGGGCTACACCTTC.

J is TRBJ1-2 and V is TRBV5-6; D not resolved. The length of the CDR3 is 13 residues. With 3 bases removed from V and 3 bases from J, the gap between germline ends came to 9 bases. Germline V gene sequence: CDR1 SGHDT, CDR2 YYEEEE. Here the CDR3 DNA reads TGTGCCAGCAGCTATATCGCGGACTATGGCTACACCTTC. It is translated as CASSYIADYGYTF.

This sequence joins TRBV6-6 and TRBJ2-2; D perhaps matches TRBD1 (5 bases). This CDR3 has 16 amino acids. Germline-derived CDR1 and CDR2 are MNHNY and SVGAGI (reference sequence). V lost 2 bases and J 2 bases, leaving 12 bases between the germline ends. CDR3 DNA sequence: TGTGCCAGCAGTTACACCAGGGCCATAAACACCGGGGAGCTGTTTTTT. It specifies CASSYTRAINTGELFF.

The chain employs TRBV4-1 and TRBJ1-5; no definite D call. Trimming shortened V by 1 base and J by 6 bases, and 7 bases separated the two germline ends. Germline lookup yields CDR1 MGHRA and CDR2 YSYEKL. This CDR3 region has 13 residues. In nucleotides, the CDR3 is TGCGCCAGCAGCCAAGCCCCGGGTCAGCCCCAGCATTTT. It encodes CASSQAPGQPQHF.

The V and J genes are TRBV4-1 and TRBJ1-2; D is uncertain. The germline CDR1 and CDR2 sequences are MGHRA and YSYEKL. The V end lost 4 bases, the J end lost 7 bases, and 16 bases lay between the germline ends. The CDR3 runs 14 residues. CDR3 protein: CASSLEEGSGGYTF. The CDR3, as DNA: TGCGCCAGCAGCCTTGAAGAAGGGAGTGGTGGCTACACCTTC.

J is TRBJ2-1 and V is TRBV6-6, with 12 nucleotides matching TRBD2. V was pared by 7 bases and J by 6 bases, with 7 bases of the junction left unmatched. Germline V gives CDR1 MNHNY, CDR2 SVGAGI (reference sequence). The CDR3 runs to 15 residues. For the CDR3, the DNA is TGTGCCAGCAACGTCCCGGGACTAGCGGGCAATGAGCAGTTCTTC. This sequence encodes CASNVPGLAGNEQFF.

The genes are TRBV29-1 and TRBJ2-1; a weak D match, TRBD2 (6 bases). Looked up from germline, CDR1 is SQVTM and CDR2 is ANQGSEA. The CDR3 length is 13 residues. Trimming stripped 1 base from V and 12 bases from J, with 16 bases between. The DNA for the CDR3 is TGCAGCGTTGAAGTCCTGACTAGGTCGGGGCAGTTCTTC. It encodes CSVEVLTRSGQFF.

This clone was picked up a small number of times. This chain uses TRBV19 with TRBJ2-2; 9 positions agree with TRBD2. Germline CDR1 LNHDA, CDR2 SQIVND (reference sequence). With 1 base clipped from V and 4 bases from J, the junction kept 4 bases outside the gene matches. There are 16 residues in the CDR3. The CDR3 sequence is CASSIVSGRITGELFF. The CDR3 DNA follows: TGTGCCAGTAGTATAGTAAGCGGGAGGATCACCGGGGAGCTGTTTTTT.

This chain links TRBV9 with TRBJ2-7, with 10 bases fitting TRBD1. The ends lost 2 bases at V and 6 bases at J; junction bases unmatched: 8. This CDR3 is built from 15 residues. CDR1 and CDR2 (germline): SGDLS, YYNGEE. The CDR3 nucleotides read TGTGCCAGCAGCGTTTTGTCCGGGACAGGGGTCGAGCAGTACTTC. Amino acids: CASSVLSGTGVEQYF.

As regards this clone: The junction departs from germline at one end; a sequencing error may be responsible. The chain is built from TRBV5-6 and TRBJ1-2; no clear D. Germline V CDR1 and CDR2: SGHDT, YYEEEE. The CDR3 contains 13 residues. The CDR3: CASSLAALEGYPF. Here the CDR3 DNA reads TGTGCCAGCAGCTTGGCCGCGTTAGAGGGCTACCCCTTC.

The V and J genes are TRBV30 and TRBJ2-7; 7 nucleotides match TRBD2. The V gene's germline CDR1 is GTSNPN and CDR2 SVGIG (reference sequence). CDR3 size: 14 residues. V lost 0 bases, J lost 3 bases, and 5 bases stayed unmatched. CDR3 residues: CAWSVKAGSYEQYF. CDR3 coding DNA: TGTGCCTGGAGTGTAAAAGCGGGGAGCTACGAGCAGTACTTC. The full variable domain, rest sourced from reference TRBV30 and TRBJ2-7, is SQTIHQWPATLVQPVGSPLSLECTVEGTSNPNLYWYRQAAGRGLQLLFYSVGIGQISSEVPQNLSASRPQDRQFILSSKKLLLSDSGFYLCAWSVKAGSYEQYFGPGTRLTVT.

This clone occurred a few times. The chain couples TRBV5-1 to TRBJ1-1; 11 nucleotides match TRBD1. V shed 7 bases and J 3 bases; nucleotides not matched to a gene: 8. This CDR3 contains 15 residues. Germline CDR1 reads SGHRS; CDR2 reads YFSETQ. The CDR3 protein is CASGQGAFGYTEAFF. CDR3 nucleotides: TGCGCCAGCGGACAGGGGGCTTTTGGGTACACTGAAGCTTTCTTT.

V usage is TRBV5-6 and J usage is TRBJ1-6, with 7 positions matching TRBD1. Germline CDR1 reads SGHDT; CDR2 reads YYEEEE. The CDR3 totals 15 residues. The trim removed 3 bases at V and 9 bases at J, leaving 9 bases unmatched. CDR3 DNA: TGTGCCAGCAGCTCAATTATACAGGGGAGTTCACCCCTCCACTTT. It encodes CASSSIIQGSSPLHF.

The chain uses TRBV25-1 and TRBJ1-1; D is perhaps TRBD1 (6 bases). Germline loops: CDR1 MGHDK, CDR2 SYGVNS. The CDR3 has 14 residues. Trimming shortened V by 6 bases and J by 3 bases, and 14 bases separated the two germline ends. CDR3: CASSEGGADTEAFF. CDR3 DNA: TGTGCCAGCAGCGAGGGGGGGGCGGACACTGAAGCTTTCTTT. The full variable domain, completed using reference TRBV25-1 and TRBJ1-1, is EADIYQTPRYLVIGTGKKITLECSQTMGHDKMYWYQQDPGMELHLIHYSYGVNSTEKGDLSSESTVSRIRTEHFPLTLESARPSHTSQYLCASSEGGADTEAFFGQGTRLTVV.

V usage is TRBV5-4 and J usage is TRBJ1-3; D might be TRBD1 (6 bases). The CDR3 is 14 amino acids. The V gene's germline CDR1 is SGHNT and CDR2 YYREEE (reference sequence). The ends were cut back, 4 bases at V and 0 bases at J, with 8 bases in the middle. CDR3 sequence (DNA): TGTGCCAGCAGCCCGGACAGCTCTGGAAACACCATATATTTT. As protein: CASSPDSSGNTIYF.

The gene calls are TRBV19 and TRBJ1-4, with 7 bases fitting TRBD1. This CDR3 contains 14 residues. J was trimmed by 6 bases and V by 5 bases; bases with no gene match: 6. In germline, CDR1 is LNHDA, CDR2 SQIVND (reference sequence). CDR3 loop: CASSGRDRDEKLFF. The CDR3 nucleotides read TGTGCCAGTAGTGGACGTGACAGGGATGAAAAACTGTTTTTT.

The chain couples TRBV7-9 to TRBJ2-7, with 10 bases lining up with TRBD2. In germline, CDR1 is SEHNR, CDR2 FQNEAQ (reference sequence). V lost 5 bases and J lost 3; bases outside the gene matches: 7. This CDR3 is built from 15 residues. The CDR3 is CASSRRTSGGYEQYF. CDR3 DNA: TGTGCCAGCAGCCGCAGGACTAGCGGAGGCTACGAGCAGTACTTC.

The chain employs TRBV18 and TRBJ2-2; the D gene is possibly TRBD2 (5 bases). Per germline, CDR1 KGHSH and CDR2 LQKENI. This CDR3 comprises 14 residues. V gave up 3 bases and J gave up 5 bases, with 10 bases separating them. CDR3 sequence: CASSPLAGTGELFF. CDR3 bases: TGTGCCAGCTCACCGTTGGCGGGTACCGGGGAGCTGTTTTTT.

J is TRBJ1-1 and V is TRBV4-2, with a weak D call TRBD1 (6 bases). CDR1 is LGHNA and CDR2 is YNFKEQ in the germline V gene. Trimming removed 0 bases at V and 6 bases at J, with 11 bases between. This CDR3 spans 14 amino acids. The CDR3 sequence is CASSQDRGPSEAFF. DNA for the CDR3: TGTGCCAGCAGCCAAGACAGGGGTCCTTCTGAAGCTTTCTTT.

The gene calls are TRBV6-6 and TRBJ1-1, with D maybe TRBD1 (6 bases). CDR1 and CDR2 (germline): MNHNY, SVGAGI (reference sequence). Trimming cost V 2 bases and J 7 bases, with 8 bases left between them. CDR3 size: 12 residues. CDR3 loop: CASSYRTDEAFF. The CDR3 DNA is TGTGCCAGCAGTTACCGGACAGATGAAGCTTTCTTT.

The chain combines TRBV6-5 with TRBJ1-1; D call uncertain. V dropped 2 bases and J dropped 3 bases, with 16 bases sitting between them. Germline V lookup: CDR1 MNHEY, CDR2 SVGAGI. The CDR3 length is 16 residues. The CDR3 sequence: CASSYNMASGDTEAFF. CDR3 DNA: TGTGCCAGCAGTTACAATATGGCTAGCGGGGACACTGAAGCTTTCTTT.